A selection of T cell receptor beta chains follows, all from one sample in a study of cytomegalovirus exposure and HLA in healthy donors. The protocol was immunoSEQ multiplex PCR, while the TCRdb copy is restricted to in-frame clones and leaves out a portion. The table records roughly 120,000 clones, 75% to 80% of them present only once. The source material was PBMCs. The receptors shown here come from a woman in her 30s in good health and CMV-seropositive. CDR3s include the opening cysteine and the closing phenylalanine or tryptophan. The D gene is left open where the match is weak. Expanded clones are given a class, and other clones once, few, many or no size at all.

V gene,J gene,clone size,D gene,CDR3 DNA,CDR3 protein
TRBV4-1,TRBJ2-7,.,.,TGCGCCAGCAGCCACCTGGGGGCCGTCTACGAGCAGTACTTC,CASSHLGAVYEQYF
TRBV4-3,TRBJ1-6,.,.,TGCGCCAGCAGCCAAGAGAGGGTGGGAGGTAATTCACCCCTCCACTTT,CASSQERVGGNSPLHF
TRBV11-3,TRBJ2-3,.,.,TGTGCCAGCAGTCTAGACCACACAGATACGCAGTATTTT,CASSLDHTDTQYF
TRBV5-5,TRBJ2-5,.,.,TGTGCCAGCAGCTTGTCTGGGGCTTTTGCGGTTCCCGGGTACCAAGAGACCCAGTACTTC,CASSLSGAFAVPGYQETQYF
TRBV28,TRBJ2-2,few,.,TGTGCCAGCACCATCGGGTCCGGGGGGGAGCTGTTTTTT,CASTIGSGGELFF
TRBV11-3,TRBJ1-1,.,.,TGTGCCAGCAGCTTAGACACAGGCACTGAAGCTTTCTTT,CASSLDTGTEAFF
TRBV5-1,TRBJ2-5,.,TRBD1,TGCGCCAGCAGCTTAACGGGACAGGGTGGACAAGAGACCCAGTACTTC,CASSLTGQGGQETQYF
TRBV10-3,TRBJ2-7,few,TRBD1,TGTGCCATCAGTGAGACGACAGGGTCAGGTGAGCAGTACTTC,CAISETTGSGEQYF
TRBV7-9,TRBJ2-1,.,TRBD2,TGTGCCAGCAGCCCACGAGCGGGGGGAACCTACAATGAGCAGTTCTTC,CASSPRAGGTYNEQFF
TRBV4-3,TRBJ2-5,.,TRBD2,TGCGCCAGCAGCCAAGGGGGGATGGCAGGCGGGGGACAAGAGACCCAGTACTTC,CASSQGGMAGGGQETQYF
TRBV7-9,TRBJ1-5,.,TRBD1,TGTGCCAGCAGCTTAACAGGGGGAGTCAATCAGCCCCAGCATTTT,CASSLTGGVNQPQHF
TRBV6-6,TRBJ2-7,.,TRBD1,TGTGCCAGCAGAGGGGGCGCTGTAAGGGCTTACGAGCAGTACTTC,CASRGGAVRAYEQYF
TRBV20-1,TRBJ2-7,once,.,TGCAGTGCTATCGACAACTACGAGCAGTACTTC,CSAIDNYEQYF
TRBV19,TRBJ2-5,.,TRBD1,TGTGCCAGTAGAGGACAGGCCGGAGAGACCCAGTACTTC,CASRGQAGETQYF
TRBV5-1,TRBJ1-1,.,.,TGCGCCAGCAGCTTGACGGGGGGGGGCACTGAAGCTTTCTTT,CASSLTGGGTEAFF
TRBV5-6,TRBJ1-2,.,TRBD1,TGTGCCAGCAGCTTGGTTGGGGACAGGGATGGCTACACCTTC,CASSLVGDRDGYTF
TRBV2,TRBJ1-2,.,.,TGTGCCAGCACCGAAGGGGGGGCGACGTACTATGGCTACACCTTC,CASTEGGATYYGYTF
TRBV7-2,TRBJ2-5,.,TRBD2,TGTGCCAGCAGCACCCAACTAGCGGGGGAGGCGACCCAGTACTTC,CASSTQLAGEATQYF
TRBV4-1,TRBJ2-7,.,.,TGCGCCAGCAGCCTGACAGCTAGCTCCTACGAGCAGTACTTC,CASSLTASSYEQYF
TRBV6-6,TRBJ1-1,.,.,TGTGCCAGCAGTTATAATTTGGGCAGAAACACTGAAGCTTTCTTT,CASSYNLGRNTEAFF
TRBV7-9,TRBJ1-2,.,.,TGTGCCAGCAGCTTAGGGGGGAATAGCGGATATGGCTACACCTTC,CASSLGGNSGYGYTF
TRBV4-1,TRBJ2-1,.,TRBD2,TGCGCCAGCAGCCAATTGGGACTAGCGGGGGGGCCTTACAATGAGCAGTTCTTC,CASSQLGLAGGPYNEQFF
TRBV9,TRBJ1-2,once,.,TGTGCCAGCAGCGTGGAACAGGGTACCCTCTTCACCTTC,CASSVEQGTLFTF
TRBV5-1,TRBJ2-3,.,.,TGCGCCAGCAGCAATGGGGAGACCCGCCATAGCACAGATACGCAGTATTTT,CASSNGETRHSTDTQYF
TRBV5-1,TRBJ1-3,.,TRBD1,TGCGCCAGCAGCTTGGACAGGGGGCCTTTTAGAAACACCATATATTTT,CASSLDRGPFRNTIYF
TRBV7-9,TRBJ2-5,.,.,TGTGCCAGCAGGTCCGGAGAGACCCAGTACTTC,CASRSGETQYF
TRBV18,TRBJ2-1,few,.,TGTGCCAGCTCACCACTACGGGAGGAGCAGTTCTTC,CASSPLREEQFF
TRBV10-3,TRBJ1-2,.,.,TGTGCCATCAGTGCGGGAAACTATGGCTACACCTTC,CAISAGNYGYTF
TRBV11-2,TRBJ2-1,few,.,TGTGCCAGCAACCCTCCCCAGGGGGGTGAGCAGTTCTTC,CASNPPQGGEQFF
TRBV7-9,TRBJ1-3,.,.,TGTGCCAGCCGAATGGGGGGGAACACCATATATTTT,CASRMGGNTIYF
TRBV5-4,TRBJ2-3,.,.,TGTGCCAGCAGCTTGGATCAAAATACGCAGTATTTT,CASSLDQNTQYF
TRBV28,TRBJ2-7,.,TRBD1,TGTGCCAGCAGTTCGGGACAGTTTTACTCCTACGAGCAGTACTTC,CASSSGQFYSYEQYF
TRBV5-1,TRBJ2-3,.,.,TGCGCCAGCAGCTTCCGCGGGGCGCTAAGGGAATGGGTGGATACGCAGTATTTT,CASSFRGALREWVDTQYF
TRBV6-1,TRBJ2-2,.,TRBD1,TGTGCCAGCAGTGAATCTTCCGGGACAGTCCGTGTTGGGGAGCTGTTTTTT,CASSESSGTVRVGELFF
TRBV7-2,TRBJ2-1,.,.,TGTGCCAGCAGCTTCGAGACAGGAGGCTACAATGAGCAGTTCTTC,CASSFETGGYNEQFF
TRBV11-1,TRBJ2-5,few,.,TGTGCCAGCAGCTTAGGAAGGGGTTTTCAAGAGACCCAGTACTTC,CASSLGRGFQETQYF
TRBV10-1,TRBJ2-3,.,TRBD1,TGCGCCAGCACCTCCCGGCCCCTCGGACAGGGTAAGACAGATACGCAGTATTTT,CASTSRPLGQGKTDTQYF
TRBV7-8,TRBJ1-1,few,.,TGTGCCAGCAGCCCTAACCAGGTGAACACTGAAGCTTTCTTT,CASSPNQVNTEAFF
TRBV27,TRBJ1-5,once,.,TGTGCCAGCAGTTTATCGGGCACAGGGCTCGGCAGCAATCAGCCCCAGCATTTT,CASSLSGTGLGSNQPQHF
TRBV7-9,TRBJ1-1,.,.,TGTTCCAGCACCGAAAGGGGTACTGAAGCTTTCTTT,CSSTERGTEAFF
TRBV7-9,TRBJ1-6,.,TRBD1,TGTGCCAGCAGCTCCGCCCTTTCGACAGGGCAACGTCCCCTCCACTTT,CASSSALSTGQRPLHF
TRBV4-1,TRBJ1-2,.,.,TGCGCCAGCAGCCAAGAACCCGGGGGGGCAGGGTTTGTCTATGGCTACACCTTC,CASSQEPGGAGFVYGYTF
TRBV28,TRBJ1-5,.,.,TGTGCCAGCAGTTTATCCGTAGGGGGCAATCAGCCCCAGCATTTT,CASSLSVGGNQPQHF
TRBV30,TRBJ2-7,.,.,TGTGCCTGGAGTTGGGGTGACAGTTCCTACGAGCAGTACTTC,CAWSWGDSSYEQYF
TRBV6-1,TRBJ2-1,.,.,TGTGCCAGCAGTGAAGCGCTTGCAGGGTACAATGAGCAGTTCTTC,CASSEALAGYNEQFF
TRBV29-1,TRBJ2-5,few,TRBD1,TGCAGCGTTCCCCTGGGACAGGGAAGCAGGTCGGAGACCCAGTACTTC,CSVPLGQGSRSETQYF
TRBV7-3,TRBJ2-3,.,TRBD2,TGTGCCAGCAGCTTAGAAGCGGGGGCATCAGATACGCAGTATTTT,CASSLEAGASDTQYF
TRBV28,TRBJ2-4,.,.,TGTGCCAGCTCGCGCGCCGATCTAGCCAAAAACATTCAGTACTTC,CASSRADLAKNIQYF
TRBV28,TRBJ2-7,.,TRBD2,TGTGCCAGCAGTTCGGGGGGATTATACGAGCAGTACTTC,CASSSGGLYEQYF
TRBV9,TRBJ2-2,.,TRBD2,TGTGCCAGCAGCCCGGAAGCGGGGGGTTACACCGGGGAGCTGTTTTTT,CASSPEAGGYTGELFF
TRBV5-1,TRBJ1-1,few,.,TGCGCCAGCAGCTTGGGGGCAGAGATGAACACTGAAGCTTTCTTT,CASSLGAEMNTEAFF
TRBV5-4,TRBJ1-6,.,.,TGTGCCAGCAGCTTGGCCCCGGCGGTCTCCTATAATTCACCCCTCCACTTT,CASSLAPAVSYNSPLHF